The entry below gives a single T cell receptor beta chain sequence along with its context. CDR1 is MGHRA, CDR2 YSYEKL, per germline. Trimming shortened V by 8 bases and J by 2 bases, and 7 bases separated the two germline ends. This CDR3 contains 13 residues. This sample is drawn from a study of patients and donors after allogeneic stem cell transplantation. TCRdb called the RT-PCR reads again in MiXCR, with one record for every CDR3 protein. The sample consists of hundreds of thousands of distinct CDR3 sequences, around 16% of them appearing once. The sequenced material came from blood, either unsorted or a sorted T cell fraction (not recorded which). The chain has TRBV4-1 and TRBJ2-6; D is undetermined. The receptor was isolated from a human donor who was either an allogeneic HSCT recipient or a stem cell or donor lymphocyte infusion donor (not recorded which). It is not recorded whose cells these are; they may come from a transplant donor. As DNA, the CDR3 is TGCGCCAGCGGAGTTGCTGGGGCCAACGTCCTGACTTTC. Protein: CASGVAGANVLTF.